A selection of T cell receptor beta chains follows, all from one sample in a study of T-cell memory formation after mild COVID-19. MiXCR, applied by TCRdb to the 5' RACE reads, yields one record per CDR3 protein. The sample lists just under 350,000 distinct CDR3 sequences; 10% to 15% were seen once. The sample taken for sequencing was PBMCs or a T cell subset sorted from them (not recorded which). These TCRs come from a man aged 18 to 29 who had mild COVID-19 (a few samples of this study predate the infection). Cell type and time point are not known. CDR3s include the opening cysteine and the closing phenylalanine or tryptophan. Each record gives: J gene, clone size, V gene, D gene, CDR3 length, CDR3 protein, CDR3 DNA. A D gene is named only where the DNA matches it firmly. Clone size is given for some rows only: seen once, a few or many times, or a class if the clone is expanded.

J gene: TRBJ2-2
clone size: many
V gene: TRBV12-3/TRBV12-4
D gene: NA
CDR3 length: 14
CDR3 protein: CASSLDTRGGELFF
CDR3 DNA: TGTGCCAGCAGTTTAGATACCAGAGGGGGGGAGCTGTTTTTT

J gene: TRBJ1-4
clone size: NA
V gene: TRBV7-2
D gene: TRBD1
CDR3 length: 13
CDR3 protein: CASGGQFREKLFF
CDR3 DNA: TGTGCCAGCGGGGGACAGTTCCGGGAAAAACTGTTTTTT

J gene: TRBJ2-5
clone size: NA
V gene: TRBV6-6
D gene: NA
CDR3 length: 15
CDR3 protein: CASSYSREVGETQYF
CDR3 DNA: TGTGCCAGCAGTTACTCCCGTGAGGTTGGAGAGACCCAGTACTTC

J gene: TRBJ1-5
clone size: NA
V gene: TRBV4-1
D gene: NA
CDR3 length: 17
CDR3 protein: CASSPLAGNSGDQPQHF
CDR3 DNA: TGCGCCAGCAGCCCTCTAGCAGGGAACAGCGGGGACCAGCCCCAGCATTTT

J gene: TRBJ2-2
clone size: few
V gene: TRBV11-2
D gene: TRBD1
CDR3 length: 15
CDR3 protein: CASSSNRGLGGELFF
CDR3 DNA: TGTGCCAGCAGCTCGAACAGGGGGCTGGGCGGGGAGCTGTTTTTT

J gene: TRBJ2-3
clone size: NA
V gene: TRBV7-9
D gene: NA
CDR3 length: 14
CDR3 protein: CEIQGGAVGDTQYF
CDR3 DNA: TGTGAAATCCAGGGCGGGGCCGTGGGAGATACGCAGTATTTT

J gene: TRBJ2-1
clone size: many
V gene: TRBV7-2
D gene: NA
CDR3 length: 13
CDR3 protein: CASSYRDGNEQFF
CDR3 DNA: TGTGCCAGCAGCTACAGGGACGGCAATGAGCAGTTCTTC

J gene: TRBJ2-5
clone size: few
V gene: TRBV12-5
D gene: NA
CDR3 length: 14
CDR3 protein: CASGLPTEQETQYF
CDR3 DNA: TGTGCTAGTGGTTTGCCGACAGAACAAGAGACCCAGTACTTC

J gene: TRBJ1-1
clone size: few
V gene: TRBV5-1
D gene: TRBD1
CDR3 length: 13
CDR3 protein: CASSSMTGTEAFF
CDR3 DNA: TGCGCCAGCAGCTCCATGACAGGGACTGAAGCTTTCTTT

J gene: TRBJ2-5
clone size: few
V gene: TRBV7-9
D gene: NA
CDR3 length: 12
CDR3 protein: CASSSGMGTQYF
CDR3 DNA: TGTGCCAGCAGCTCGGGAATGGGGACCCAGTACTTC

J gene: TRBJ2-2
clone size: few
V gene: TRBV18
D gene: NA
CDR3 length: 16
CDR3 protein: CASSPPGGPNTGELFF
CDR3 DNA: TGTGCCAGCTCACCACCGGGGGGGCCGAACACCGGGGAGCTGTTTTTT

J gene: TRBJ2-1
clone size: NA
V gene: TRBV7-9
D gene: NA
CDR3 length: 11
CDR3 protein: CASSFREEQFF
CDR3 DNA: TGTGCCAGCAGCTTCCGGGAGGAGCAGTTCTTC

J gene: TRBJ2-2
clone size: few
V gene: TRBV15
D gene: TRBD1
CDR3 length: 16
CDR3 protein: CATSSRQGGGTGELFF
CDR3 DNA: TGTGCCACCAGCAGCCGACAAGGGGGCGGAACCGGGGAGCTGTTTTTT

J gene: TRBJ2-5
clone size: many
V gene: TRBV7-2
D gene: NA
CDR3 length: 14
CDR3 protein: CASSLEYRGETQYF
CDR3 DNA: TGTGCCAGCAGCTTAGAGTACAGAGGAGAGACCCAGTACTTC

J gene: TRBJ2-2
clone size: few
V gene: TRBV7-8
D gene: NA
CDR3 length: 13
CDR3 protein: CASSPQDRGELFF
CDR3 DNA: TGTGCCAGCAGCCCCCAGGACCGCGGGGAGCTGTTTTTT

J gene: TRBJ2-3
clone size: many
V gene: TRBV4-2
D gene: NA
CDR3 length: 16
CDR3 protein: CASSYARTTLPDTQYF
CDR3 DNA: TGTGCCAGCAGCTACGCCCGGACTACGCTTCCAGATACGCAGTATTTT